A single sample is the source of the 2 T cell receptor beta chains below, sequenced in a study of blood T cell repertoires in COVID-19. Sequencing was performed with immunoSEQ multiplex PCR; in TCRdb, only in-frame clones are kept and a portion is missing. The sample includes roughly 200,000 clones, 88% of them seen just once. Sequencing input: peripheral blood. The receptors here all came from a man aged 35 to 55 with active or convalescent COVID-19.

The chain is built from TRBV19 and TRBJ2-7; D not certain. This CDR3 has 12 amino acids. Trimming removed 0 bases at V and 7 bases at J, with 7 bases between. Germline loops: CDR1 LNHDA, CDR2 SQIVND (reference sequence). CDR3 sequence (DNA): TGTGCCAGTAGTATAGATCCGAGGGAGCAGTACTTC. It yields the protein CASSIDPREQYF.

The CDR3 is CASSPRQGAKDTEAFF. The CDR3 region has the DNA TGTGCCAGCAGCCCACGACAGGGGGCTAAGGACACTGAAGCTTTCTTT. The gene calls are TRBV7-6 and TRBJ1-1; the match to TRBD1 covers 10 bases. This CDR3 is 16 amino acids long. V shed 5 bases, J shed 3 bases, and the junction held 9 bases outside the gene matches. Germline V gives CDR1 SGHVS, CDR2 FNYEAQ.